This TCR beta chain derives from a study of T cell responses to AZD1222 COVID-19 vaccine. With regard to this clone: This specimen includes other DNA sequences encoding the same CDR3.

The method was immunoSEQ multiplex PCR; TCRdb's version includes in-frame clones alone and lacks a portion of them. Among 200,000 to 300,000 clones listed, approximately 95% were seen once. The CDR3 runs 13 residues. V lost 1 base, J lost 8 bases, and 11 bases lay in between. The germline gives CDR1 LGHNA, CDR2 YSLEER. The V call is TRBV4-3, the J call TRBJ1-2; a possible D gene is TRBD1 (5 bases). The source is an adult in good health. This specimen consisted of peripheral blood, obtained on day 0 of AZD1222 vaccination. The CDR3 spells CASSQVGGYGYTF. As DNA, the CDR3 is TGCGCCAGCAGCCAAGTGGGGGGGTACGGCTACACCTTC.